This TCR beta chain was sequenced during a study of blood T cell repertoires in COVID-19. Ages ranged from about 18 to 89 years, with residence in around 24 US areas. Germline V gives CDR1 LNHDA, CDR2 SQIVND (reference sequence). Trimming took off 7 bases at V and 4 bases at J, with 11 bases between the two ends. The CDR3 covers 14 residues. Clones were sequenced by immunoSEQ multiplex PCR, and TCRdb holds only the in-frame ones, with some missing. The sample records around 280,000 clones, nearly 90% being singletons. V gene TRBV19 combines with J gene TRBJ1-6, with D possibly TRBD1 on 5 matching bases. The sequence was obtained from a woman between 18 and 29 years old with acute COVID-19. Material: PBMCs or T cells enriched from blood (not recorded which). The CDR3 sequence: CASTAGMYNSPLHF. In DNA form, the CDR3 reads TGTGCCAGTACTGCAGGGATGTATAATTCACCCCTCCACTTT.